Shown below are 8 T cell receptor beta chains from a single sample sequenced in a study of Graves' ophthalmopathy and Graves' hyperthyroidism. Researchers took RNA transcripts and amplified TCR beta CDR3 regions from them. HTBI primers were used in a first-round RT-PCR, which preceded a second-round multiplex PCR. TCRdb used MiXCR to reprocess the multiplex PCR reads, holding one entry per CDR3 protein. The sample consists of over a million distinct CDR3 sequences, 35% to 40% of them appearing once. The sequencing input was peripheral blood or thyroid tissue (not recorded which). The receptor set was obtained from an adult man with Graves' hyperthyroidism.

This clonotype came up many times. The chain employs TRBV4-1 and TRBJ2-7; TRBD1 matches at 8 bases. Germline-derived CDR1 and CDR2 are MGHRA and YSYEKL. CDR3 length: 15 residues. J lost 3 bases, V lost 0 bases, and 4 bases had no gene match. CDR3 in amino acids: CASSQEDRVIYEQYF. Here the CDR3 DNA reads TGCGCCAGCAGCCAAGAGGACAGGGTTATCTACGAGCAGTACTTC.

V usage is TRBV29-1 and J usage is TRBJ2-7; a weak D match, TRBD1 (6 bases). The CDR3 contains 13 residues. V dropped 8 bases and J dropped 0 bases, with 14 bases sitting between them. Germline assignment: CDR1 SQVTM and CDR2 ANQGSEA. CDR3 bases: TGCAGCAGTAGTCCGGGACACTCCTACGAGCAGTACTTC. Protein sequence: CSSSPGHSYEQYF.

The chain is built from TRBV11-2 and TRBJ2-7, with a tentative D call TRBD2 (6 bases). CDR3 length: 15 residues. Germline values: CDR1 SGHAT, CDR2 FQNNGV. V shed 5 bases and J shed 0 bases, with 14 bases lying between them. CDR3: CASSQAWTNSYEQYF. CDR3 in DNA: TGTGCCAGCAGCCAAGCTTGGACTAACTCCTACGAGCAGTACTTC.

This clonotype was seen repeatedly, ten times or more. V gene TRBV6-6 combines with J gene TRBJ1-2; D uncertain. The germline CDR1 and CDR2 sequences are MNHNY and SVGAGI (reference sequence). V lost 7 bases, J lost 2 bases, and 14 bases lay in between. There are 14 residues in the CDR3. The CDR3 bases are TGTGCCAGCACCGAAGCGACGGGAAACTATGGCTACACCTTC. Translated, it gives CASTEATGNYGYTF.

This clonotype was counted many times. V usage is TRBV7-6 and J usage is TRBJ2-7; 8 nucleotides match TRBD1. The CDR3 extends over 15 amino acids. CDR1 and CDR2 from the germline V gene are SGHVS and FNYEAQ. Unmatched junction bases numbered 5, after V lost 1 base and J lost 3 bases. The CDR3 spells CASSLGTGIYYEQYF. CDR3 bases: TGTGCCAGCAGCTTAGGGACAGGGATTTACTACGAGCAGTACTTC.

The J gene is TRBJ1-2, the V gene TRBV27; D gene ambiguous. The CDR3 runs 16 residues. Germline loops: CDR1 MNHEY, CDR2 SMNVEV (reference sequence). V lost 0 bases to trimming and J lost 0 bases, with 11 bases between them. The CDR3 DNA is TGTGCCAGCAGTTTATCCCGACACCCGCCTAACTATGGCTACACCTTC. The encoded protein is CASSLSRHPPNYGYTF.

The genes are TRBV29-1 and TRBJ1-1; D possibly corresponds to TRBD1 (6 bases). The germline V gene has CDR1 SQVTM and CDR2 ANQGSEA. This CDR3 has 13 residues. V shed 6 bases and J shed 1 base, with 12 bases lying between them. The CDR3 region has the DNA TGCAGCGTCAACAGGGACCAGAACACTGAAGCTTTCTTT. This gives the protein CSVNRDQNTEAFF.

V and J are TRBV7-3 and TRBJ2-7; unclear D gene. The end of the DNA fits TRBJ2-1 better, so the J call may be wrong. Germline values: CDR1 SGHTA, CDR2 FQGTGA. The CDR3 totals 17 residues. CDR3 residues: CASSFVRGAARPNEQFF. As DNA, the CDR3 is TGTGCCAGCAGCTTCGTTCGAGGTGCGGCACGCCCCAATGAGCAGTTCTTC.